Included here is one T cell receptor (beta chain) sequence, with context. The data stem from a study of blood T cell repertoires in COVID-19. Repertoires were generated with immunoSEQ multiplex PCR, while TCRdb's copy carries only in-frame clones and drops some. The repertoire has around 310,000 clones, about 90% of them found once; the top ten carry about 1%. This TCR was recovered from a woman aged 40 to 50 with COVID-19, enrolled during active disease. What was sequenced was peripheral blood.

CDR3: CAYEFKAGNQPQHF. The CDR3 DNA reads TGTGCCTATGAATTTAAAGCGGGCAATCAGCCCCAGCATTTT. This chain links TRBV30 with TRBJ1-5; the D is unclear. V dropped 7 bases and J dropped 2 bases, with 15 bases sitting between them. CDR3 length: 14 residues. Per the germline V gene, CDR1 is GTSNPN and CDR2 is SVGIG (reference sequence).